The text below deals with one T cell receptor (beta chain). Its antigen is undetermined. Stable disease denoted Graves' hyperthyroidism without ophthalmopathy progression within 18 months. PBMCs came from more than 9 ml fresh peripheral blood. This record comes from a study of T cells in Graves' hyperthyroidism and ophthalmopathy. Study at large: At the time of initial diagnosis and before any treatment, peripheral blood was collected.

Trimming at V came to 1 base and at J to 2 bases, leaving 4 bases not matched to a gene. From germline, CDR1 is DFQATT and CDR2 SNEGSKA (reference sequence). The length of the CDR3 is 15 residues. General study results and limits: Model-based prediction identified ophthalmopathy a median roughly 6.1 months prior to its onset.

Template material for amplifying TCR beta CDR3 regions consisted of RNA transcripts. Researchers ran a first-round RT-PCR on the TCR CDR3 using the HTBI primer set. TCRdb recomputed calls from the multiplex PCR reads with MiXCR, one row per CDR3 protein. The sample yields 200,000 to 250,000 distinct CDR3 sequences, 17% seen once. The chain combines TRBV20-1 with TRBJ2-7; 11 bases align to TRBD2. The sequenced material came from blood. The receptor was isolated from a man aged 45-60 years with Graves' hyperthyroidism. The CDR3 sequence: CSARGLAGQAYEQYF. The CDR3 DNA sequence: TGCAGTGCTAGAGGACTAGCGGGGCAGGCCTACGAGCAGTACTTC.